One sample yielded the 26 T cell receptor beta chains listed below, sequenced in a study of neurological immune-mediated disorders (dated by TCRdb to the late 2010s). Library generation was performed with 5' RACE. The data were produced on an Illumina HiSeq 2500. TCRdb cleaned the public reads at Q25 with fastp, built clones with MiXCR and kept in-frame beta chains. Every entry covers one CDR3 protein and lists the most common genes and DNA from its rows. Present in this sample are roughly 70,000 distinct CDR3 sequences, roughly 4.4% of which were seen just once. The ten largest clones represent around 2.2% of the sample. The sample consisted of PBMCs. The source is a woman between 70 and 85 years old with multiple sclerosis.

This clonotype was seen at least ten times. The chain recombines TRBV5-1 with TRBJ2-7, with 8 bases fitting TRBD1. In germline, CDR1 is SGHRS, CDR2 YFSETQ. This CDR3 is built from 13 residues. J gave up 3 bases and V 1 base, and 0 bases lay outside the gene matches. The CDR3 region is CASSLTGGYEQYF. The CDR3 DNA reads TGCGCCAGCAGCTTGACAGGGGGCTACGAGCAGTACTTC.

This clonotype appeared a few times. The J gene is TRBJ2-1, the V gene TRBV20-1; 15 bases match TRBD2. This CDR3 comprises 16 residues. Germline values: CDR1 DFQATT, CDR2 SNEGSKA (reference sequence). J gave up 7 bases and V 1 base, and 5 bases lay outside the gene matches. The DNA of the CDR3 is TGCAGTGCTAGAGCCGGGACTAGCGGGAGGTGGAATGAGCAGTTCTTC. It specifies CSARAGTSGRWNEQFF.

The chain uses TRBV12-3 or TRBV12-4 and TRBJ1-2; 7 bases are shared with TRBD1. The CDR3 loop spans 13 amino acids. J lost 4 bases, V lost 5 bases, and 4 bases had no gene match. CDR3 protein: CASSARDSYGYTF. In DNA, the CDR3 is TGTGCCAGCAGTGCCCGGGACAGCTATGGCTACACCTTC.

The sample holds many counts of this clonotype. The chain joins TRBV12-3 or TRBV12-4 to TRBJ1-5; D ambiguous. V dropped 0 bases and J dropped 1 base, with 1 base sitting between them. The CDR3 contains 13 residues. The CDR3 bases are TGTGCCAGCAGTTTAGCAAGCAATCAGCCCCAGCATTTT. It encodes CASSLASNQPQHF.

This clonotype was counted ten times or more. The chain is built from TRBV9 and TRBJ2-1; 9 bases match TRBD2. V lost 0 bases and J lost 4; bases outside the gene matches: 2. The V gene's germline CDR1 is SGDLS and CDR2 YYNGEE. This CDR3 contains 15 residues. The CDR3 nucleotides read TGTGCCAGCAGCGTAGTTGCGGGAGGGTACAATGAGCAGTTCTTC. It yields the protein CASSVVAGGYNEQFF.

In this sample, this clonotype turned up many times. The V gene is TRBV7-6, the J gene TRBJ2-1, with TRBD1 identical over 9 bases. V lost 5 bases, J lost 9 bases, and 8 bases stayed unmatched. Germline loops: CDR1 SGHVS, CDR2 FNYEAQ. The CDR3 is 14 amino acids. The CDR3 loop is CASSPGQGYGEQFF. In nucleotides, the CDR3 is TGTGCCAGCAGCCCGGGACAGGGATACGGTGAGCAGTTCTTC.

This clonotype was recorded a few times. This rearrangement joins TRBV5-1 to TRBJ1-1; D gene unclear. In germline, CDR1 is SGHRS, CDR2 YFSETQ. The CDR3 covers 14 residues. V was clipped by 7 bases and J by 1 base, with 14 bases between them. The CDR3 region has the DNA TGCGCCAGCCGGTCTAATTCGGAGAACACTGAAGCTTTCTTT. Its translation: CASRSNSENTEAFF.

This clonotype was seen a handful of times. The V gene is TRBV5-6, the J gene TRBJ1-2; no reliable D call. The CDR3 consists of 15 residues. The V end lost 4 bases, the J end lost 0 bases, and 13 bases lay between the germline ends. Looked up from germline, CDR1 is SGHDT and CDR2 is YYEEEE. The CDR3 DNA reads TGTGCCAGCAGCGAGCTTATCGCGGCTAACTATGGCTACACCTTC. This gives the protein CASSELIAANYGYTF. The complete variable domain, with remaining parts taken from reference TRBV5-6 and TRBJ1-2, reads DAGVTQSPTHLIKTRGQQVTLRCSPKSGHDTVSWYQQALGQGPQFIFQYYEEEERQRGNFPDRFSGHQFPNYSSELNVNALLLGDSALYLCASSELIAANYGYTFGSGTRLTVV.

In its sample, this clonotype was seen many times. The V and J genes are TRBV7-2 and TRBJ1-1, with 7 bases fitting TRBD1. CDR1 SGHTA and CDR2 FQGNSA come from the germline V gene. CDR3 length equals 13 residues. The ends lost 7 bases at V and 1 base at J; junction bases unmatched: 3. CDR3 nucleotide sequence: TGTGCCAGCAAGGGACAGCGGAACACTGAAGCTTTCTTT. It translates to CASKGQRNTEAFF.

This clonotype was recorded many times. The chain has TRBV5-1 and TRBJ2-1; 12 nucleotides match TRBD2. J gave up 4 bases and V 3 bases, and 17 bases lay outside the gene matches. Germline CDR1 and CDR2: SGHRS and YFSETQ. The CDR3 runs 20 residues. Here the CDR3 DNA reads TGCGCCAGCAGCTCAAAGACAGGGGGCACTAGCGGGAGGTTTTACAATGAGCAGTTCTTC. Protein product: CASSSKTGGTSGRFYNEQFF.

This clonotype has a count of ten or more. The chain couples TRBV2 to TRBJ2-5; tentatively, D is TRBD2 (6 bases). The CDR3 has 13 residues. Germline CDR1 SNHLY, CDR2 FYNNEI. Deletions cut 6 bases from V and 2 bases from J, with 10 bases between. The CDR3 DNA is TGTGCCAGCAGCGGGACTCTTCAAGAGACCCAGTACTTC. Residues: CASSGTLQETQYF.

As concerns this clonotype: The junction and the germline gene differ at one end; a read error may be behind it. The J gene is TRBJ1-1, the V gene TRBV5-1; unclear D gene. This CDR3 has 13 residues. The V gene's germline CDR1 is SGHRS and CDR2 YFSETQ. The CDR3 loop reads CASSLRAHTEAFF. The DNA for the CDR3 is TGTGCCAGCAGCTTGAGGGCCCACACTGAAGCTTTCTTT.

The gene calls are TRBV7-9 and TRBJ2-3; 10 bases fit TRBD2. This CDR3 has 19 amino acids. The V and J ends lost 3 bases and 7 bases, in that order; junction bases with no gene match: 19. Germline CDR1 and CDR2: SEHNR and FQNEAQ (reference sequence). The DNA for the CDR3 is TGTGCCAGCAGCTTGCAGGAAGTAGCGGGAGGCCGCCGGAAGTATACGCAGTATTTT. Protein: CASSLQEVAGGRRKYTQYF.

This clonotype was counted at least ten times. The V and J genes are TRBV12-3 or TRBV12-4 and TRBJ2-1; D is possibly TRBD1 or TRBD2 (5 bases each). This CDR3 comprises 14 residues. V was cut by 5 bases and J by 9 bases, with 17 bases left in between. The CDR3 bases are TGTGCCAGCAGTGAGGGGTCGGTAGAGGGTGAGCAGTTCTTC. As protein: CASSEGSVEGEQFF.

This clonotype was seen repeatedly, ten times or more. V is TRBV5-1 and J is TRBJ2-4, with D perhaps assigned TRBD1 or TRBD2 (5 bases each). V lost 3 bases to trimming and J lost 8 bases, with 12 bases between them. The length of the CDR3 is 13 residues. Germline V CDR1 and CDR2: SGHRS, YFSETQ. CDR3 DNA sequence: TGCGCCAGCAGCTCGCCGGGACGGGACATTCAGTACTTC. This sequence encodes CASSSPGRDIQYF.

This clonotype was recorded at least ten times. V usage is TRBV29-1 and J usage is TRBJ1-1; the D is unclear. Germline V gene sequence: CDR1 SQVTM, CDR2 ANQGSEA. The CDR3 covers 11 residues. The V end was cut by 7 bases, the J end by 2 bases, with 8 bases between. CDR3 bases: TGCAGCGGCCGAGAAAACACTGAAGCTTTCTTT. This translates into CSGRENTEAFF.

This clonotype was detected ten times or more. The V and J genes are TRBV6-5 and TRBJ2-7; 7 nucleotides agree with TRBD1. In germline, CDR1 is MNHEY, CDR2 SVGAGI. J was trimmed by 2 bases and V by 6 bases; bases with no gene match: 7. The CDR3 is 14 residues long. The CDR3, as DNA: TGTGCCAGCAGACAGACAGGGCCTACCTACGAGCAGTACTTC. Translation gives CASRQTGPTYEQYF.

The J gene is TRBJ2-1, the V gene TRBV9; weak D call: TRBD2 (6 bases). V dropped 4 bases and J dropped 4 bases, with 18 bases sitting between them. The CDR3 covers 16 residues. Germline-derived CDR1 and CDR2 are SGDLS and YYNGEE. Here the CDR3 reads CASSSPVGGNYNEQFF. CDR3 DNA: TGTGCCAGCAGCTCACCAGTCGGGGGAAATTACAATGAGCAGTTCTTC. The full variable domain, with the rest looked up from reference TRBV9 and TRBJ2-1, is DSGVTQTPKHLITATGQRVTLRCSPRSGDLSVYWYQQSLDQGLQFLIQYYNGEERAKGNILERFSAQQFPDLHSELNLSSLELGDSALYFCASSSPVGGNYNEQFFGPGTRLTVL.

There are many counts of this clonotype. This CDR3 reads CSLSRPGEEQYF. The CDR3 coding sequence is TGCAGTTTGTCCCGGCCTGGTGAGGAGCAGTACTTC. The chain couples TRBV20-1 to TRBJ2-7; no clear D gene. The CDR3 covers 12 residues. The V gene's germline CDR1 is DFQATT and CDR2 SNEGSKA (reference sequence). Trimming removed 8 bases at V and 7 bases at J, with 18 bases between.

In its sample, this clonotype was seen many times. The rearrangement uses TRBV7-2 and TRBJ1-3; no reliable D call. With 4 bases removed from V and 3 bases from J, the gap between germline ends came to 7 bases. The CDR3 has 13 residues. Per germline, CDR1 SGHTA and CDR2 FQGNSA. The CDR3 protein is CASSSMDGNTIYF. The DNA for the CDR3 is TGTGCCAGCAGCTCCATGGATGGAAACACCATATATTTT.

Ten or more counts support this clonotype. At one boundary the junction diverges from the germline segment, which might be a read error. This chain uses TRBV27 with TRBJ2-7; D may be TRBD1 (6 bases). In germline, CDR1 is MNHEY, CDR2 SMNVEV (reference sequence). CDR3 length: 12 amino acids. The CDR3, as DNA: TGTGCCAGCAGTTTTCAGGGGAGTAAGTGGGACTTC. Translated, it gives CASSFQGSKWDF.

This clonotype was detected many times. V gene TRBV20-1 combines with J gene TRBJ2-3; 8 bases agree with TRBD2. V shed 5 bases, J shed 8 bases, and the junction held 15 bases outside the gene matches. Germline V gives CDR1 DFQATT, CDR2 SNEGSKA (reference sequence). The CDR3 sequence is 15 residues long. CDR3 DNA: TGCAGTGCTCTAGGGTCTAGCGGGTTTTCTGGTACGCAGTATTTT. Translated, it gives CSALGSSGFSGTQYF.

This clonotype was counted at least ten times. V is TRBV11-3 and J is TRBJ2-1, with D tentatively TRBD2 (5 bases). CDR3 length equals 16 residues. Deletions cut 4 bases from V and 9 bases from J, with 22 bases between. Germline V gene lookup returns CDR1 SGHNT and CDR2 YENEEA. This CDR3 reads CASSSLSGGGYGEQFF. The CDR3 bases are TGTGCCAGCAGCTCTCTGAGTGGAGGAGGCTATGGTGAGCAGTTCTTC.

The chain has TRBV9 and TRBJ2-2; D is perhaps TRBD1 or TRBD2 (5 bases each). V was trimmed by 4 bases and J by 4 bases, leaving 14 bases between them. Germline CDR1 reads SGDLS; CDR2 reads YYNGEE. The CDR3 consists of 15 residues. CDR3 in DNA: TGTGCCAGCAGCTCGTCCCCAGGGACCACCGGGGAGCTGTTTTTT. It is translated as CASSSSPGTTGELFF.

This clonotype has a count of ten or more. The chain carries TRBV7-2 and TRBJ2-5; D might be TRBD1 (5 bases). The V end lost 0 bases, the J end lost 3 bases, and 8 bases lay between the germline ends. Germline V gene sequence: CDR1 SGHTA, CDR2 FQGNSA. The CDR3 runs to 14 residues. CDR3 amino acids: CASSLAGRKETQYF. In DNA form, the CDR3 reads TGTGCCAGCAGCTTAGCGGGGCGGAAAGAGACCCAGTACTTC.

This clonotype was seen many times. V gene TRBV5-1 combines with J gene TRBJ1-2; D remains unclear. V was cut by 4 bases and J by 3 bases, with 16 bases left in between. This CDR3 has 15 residues. Per the germline V gene, CDR1 is SGHRS and CDR2 is YFSETQ. CDR3 amino acids: CASSPRRLEDYGYTF. The CDR3 DNA sequence: TGCGCCAGCAGCCCAAGACGGCTCGAGGACTATGGCTACACCTTC.